This is a list of T cell receptor beta chains from one sample in a study of T cells in tumors after PD-1 blockade. The assay was immunoSEQ multiplex PCR, and TCRdb's table has in-frame clones only and misses some. The sample carries some 43,000 clones, roughly 80% recorded once. Material: PBMCs, obtained before anti-PD-1 treatment. The receptor source for this set is a human donor with basal cell carcinoma. CDR3s include the opening cysteine and the closing phenylalanine or tryptophan. D genes are given only for firm matches. Size is omitted from some rows. Given values are once, few, many or a class for expanded clones.

>TRBJ2-3|NA|TRBV12-3/TRBV12-4|NA
CASRPGEYTQYF
TGTGCCAGCAGACCAGGGGAGTATACGCAGTATTTT
>TRBJ1-6|NA|TRBV10-3|NA
CAISESKSSYNSPLHF
TGTGCCATCAGTGAGTCGAAAAGCTCCTATAATTCACCCCTCCACTTT
>TRBJ1-2|NA|TRBV3-1/TRBV3-2|TRBD1
CASSQQGAVYGYTF
TGTGCCAGCAGCCAGCAGGGGGCTGTATATGGCTACACCTTC
>TRBJ1-1|NA|TRBV10-3|NA
CAIKVSVFSTEAFF
TGTGCCATCAAGGTCTCGGTTTTCAGCACTGAAGCTTTCTTT
>TRBJ2-5|NA|TRBV21-1|NA
CASSKRTSGEETQYF
TGTGCCAGCAGCAAAAGGACTAGCGGGGAAGAGACCCAGTACTTC
>TRBJ2-7|NA|TRBV4-2|NA
CASSQDDYEQYF
TGTGCCAGCAGCCAGGATGACTACGAGCAGTACTTC
>TRBJ2-3|NA|TRBV24-1|NA
CATSRQGLSTDTQYF
TGTGCCACCAGTCGACAGGGACTAAGCACAGATACGCAGTATTTT
>TRBJ1-1|NA|TRBV19|TRBD1
CASSSGTVEEAEAFF
TGTGCCAGTAGTTCCGGGACAGTGGAGGAGGCTGAAGCTTTCTTT
>TRBJ1-4|NA|TRBV19|TRBD1
CASSPGQVFGEKLFF
TGTGCCAGTAGTCCCGGACAGGTGTTTGGTGAAAAACTGTTTTTT
>TRBJ1-1|NA|TRBV30|NA
CAWSSPGRTRGTEAFF
TGTGCCTGGAGTTCACCGGGGAGAACTCGAGGGACTGAAGCTTTCTTT
>TRBJ2-1|NA|TRBV15|NA
CATTLGRRDEQFF
TGTGCCACTACCTTAGGACGTCGCGATGAGCAGTTCTTC
>TRBJ2-1|once|TRBV10-2|NA
CASSSQGGLRDEQFF
TGCGCCAGCAGCTCCCAGGGGGGTCTACGGGATGAGCAGTTCTTC
>TRBJ1-5|NA|TRBV6-6|TRBD1
CASSYPTGFGQPQHF
TGTGCCAGCAGTTACCCGACAGGGTTTGGGCAGCCCCAGCATTTT
>TRBJ2-2|NA|TRBV2|NA
CASSPFTGAVGTGELFF
TGTGCCAGCAGCCCCTTTACGGGGGCCGTAGGCACCGGGGAGCTGTTTTTT
>TRBJ2-3|NA|TRBV25-1|NA
CASSGTESDTQYF
TGTGCCAGCAGCGGGACTGAATCGGATACGCAGTATTTT
>TRBJ2-5|once|TRBV13|TRBD2
CASSSTSGGAPYQETQYF
TGTGCCAGCAGTTCGACTAGCGGGGGGGCCCCGTACCAAGAGACCCAGTACTTC
>TRBJ1-5|NA|TRBV5-5|NA
CASSFEGSGNQPQHF
TGTGCCAGCAGCTTCGAGGGTTCGGGCAATCAGCCCCAGCATTTT
>TRBJ2-2|NA|TRBV19|NA
CASSLLLTGELFF
TGTGCCAGTAGTCTCCTTCTCACCGGGGAGCTGTTTTTT
>TRBJ2-5|NA|TRBV24-1|NA
CARRGEETQYF
TGTGCCCGGAGGGGGGAGGAGACCCAGTACTTC
>TRBJ1-2|NA|TRBV27|NA
CASAYRANYGYTF
TGTGCCAGCGCTTACAGGGCCAACTATGGCTACACCTTC
>TRBJ2-2|NA|TRBV20-1|TRBD2
CSASSGGSSTGELFF
TGCAGTGCTAGTAGCGGGGGGTCCTCCACCGGGGAGCTGTTTTTT
>TRBJ2-1|NA|TRBV5-1|TRBD2
CASSGAGGGNEQFF
TGCGCCAGCAGCGGAGCGGGGGGGGGCAATGAGCAGTTCTTC
>TRBJ1-1|NA|TRBV5-4|NA
CASSLDTHEAFF
TGTGCCAGCAGCTTGGACACTCATGAAGCTTTCTTT
>TRBJ2-7|NA|TRBV7-2|NA
CASSLEAGNSYEQYF
TGTGCCAGCAGCTTAGAAGCAGGGAATTCCTACGAGCAGTACTTC
>TRBJ2-7|NA|TRBV12-3/TRBV12-4|NA
CASTSPTDYEQYF
TGTGCCAGCACCAGCCCGACAGACTACGAGCAGTACTTC
>TRBJ2-1|NA|TRBV2|TRBD2
CASSPRTSGVNNEQFF
TGTGCCAGCAGTCCCAGGACTAGCGGGGTGAACAATGAGCAGTTCTTC
>TRBJ2-4|NA|TRBV2|NA
CASSERVLGRGDIQYF
TGTGCCAGCAGTGAGAGGGTTTTGGGGCGTGGGGACATTCAGTACTTC
>TRBJ2-1|NA|TRBV3-1/TRBV3-2|TRBD1
CASSQDRDLEQFF
TGTGCCAGCAGCCAGGACAGGGACCTTGAGCAGTTCTTC
>TRBJ2-7|NA|TRBV4-1|NA
CASSHGEGVLLGYEQYF
TGCGCCAGCAGCCACGGAGAAGGGGTACTTTTGGGATACGAGCAGTACTTC
>TRBJ2-5|NA|TRBV25-1|TRBD2
CASSERIAGGWETQYF
TGTGCCAGCAGTGAGAGAATAGCGGGGGGTTGGGAGACCCAGTACTTC
>TRBJ2-3|NA|TRBV29-1|TRBD2
CSVEIAGGADTQYF
TGCAGCGTGGAAATAGCGGGGGGAGCAGATACGCAGTATTTT
>TRBJ1-1|NA|TRBV2|NA
CASKLDSSEAFF
TGTGCCAGCAAACTCGACAGTTCTGAAGCTTTCTTT
>TRBJ2-3|NA|TRBV10-1|TRBD2
CASSAGAGGPDTQYF
TGCGCCAGCAGTGCAGGAGCGGGGGGGCCAGATACGCAGTATTTT
>TRBJ2-1|NA|TRBV7-8|NA
CASSLSGPAGEQFF
TGTGCCAGCAGCTTATCCGGACCCGCGGGTGAGCAGTTCTTC
>TRBJ1-3|few|TRBV28|NA
CASRTPGTPFSGNTIYF
TGTGCCAGCAGAACCCCCGGGACCCCTTTCTCTGGAAACACCATATATTTT
>TRBJ2-1|once|TRBV5-6|TRBD1
CASSLVGTGSINEQFF
TGTGCCAGCAGCTTGGTAGGGACAGGGTCAATCAATGAGCAGTTCTTC
>TRBJ2-5|once|TRBV19|TRBD1
CASSAGTGVRETQYF
TGTGCCAGTAGTGCCGGGACAGGGGTTCGGGAGACCCAGTACTTC
>TRBJ2-3|NA|TRBV7-2|TRBD2
CASTRSSGGVGDTQYF
TGTGCCAGCACCCGGTCCAGCGGGGGGGTCGGGGATACGCAGTATTTT
>TRBJ2-1|NA|TRBV20-1|TRBD1
CSATDRNEQFF
TGCAGTGCTACGGACAGGAATGAGCAGTTCTTC
>TRBJ1-2|NA|TRBV19|TRBD1
CASSIRDRVGYGYTF
TGTGCCAGTAGTATCAGAGACAGGGTGGGCTATGGCTACACCTTC
>TRBJ2-3|few|TRBV28|TRBD1
CASNRDRGADTQYF
TGTGCCAGCAACCGGGACAGGGGGGCAGATACGCAGTATTTT
>TRBJ2-5|NA|TRBV10-1|NA
CASSESPGWETQYF
TGCGCCAGCAGTGAGTCGCCAGGGTGGGAGACCCAGTACTTC
>TRBJ1-6|NA|TRBV6-1|TRBD1
CASSEEGAFGSPLHF
TGTGCCAGCAGTGAAGAGGGGGCATTTGGTTCACCCCTCCACTTT
>TRBJ2-6|NA|TRBV2|TRBD1
CASRAPGQGSSGANVLTF
TGTGCCAGCAGGGCCCCGGGACAGGGTTCCTCTGGGGCCAACGTCCTGACTTTC
>TRBJ2-1|NA|TRBV27|NA
CASSPPSYEQFF
TGTGCCAGCAGTCCCCCCTCGTATGAGCAGTTCTTC
>TRBJ2-1|few|TRBV2|TRBD2
CASSELAGDYNEQFF
TGTGCCAGCAGTGAACTAGCGGGGGATTACAATGAGCAGTTCTTC
>TRBJ2-3|NA|TRBV5-1|NA
CASPKDIHGTDTQYF
TGCGCCAGCCCAAAGGACATACATGGCACAGATACGCAGTATTTT
>TRBJ2-1|NA|TRBV27|NA
CASSQGMSYNEQFF
TGTGCCAGCAGTCAGGGGATGTCCTACAATGAGCAGTTCTTC
>TRBJ2-1|NA|TRBV5-1|TRBD2
CASSSGRDLLGEQFF
TGCGCCAGCAGCTCGGGGAGGGACCTCCTGGGTGAGCAGTTCTTC
>TRBJ1-3|NA|TRBV6-5|TRBD1
CASSFTGTAGNTIYF
TGTGCCAGCAGTTTCACCGGGACAGCTGGAAACACCATATATTTT
>TRBJ1-4|NA|TRBV4-1|TRBD1
CASSPTLGTGDEKLFF
TGCGCCAGCAGCCCGACCCTTGGGACAGGGGATGAAAAACTGTTTTTT
>TRBJ2-1|NA|TRBV3-1/TRBV3-2|NA
CASSQEKTGGSSYYNEQFF
TGTGCCAGCAGCCAAGAAAAAACGGGGGGCTCCTCATACTACAATGAGCAGTTCTTC
>TRBJ2-5|few|TRBV19|TRBD1
CASSIGQGAETQYF
TGTGCCAGTAGTATAGGACAGGGGGCTGAGACCCAGTACTTC
>TRBJ2-3|NA|TRBV4-1|TRBD1
CASSQITGGSASTDTQYF
TGCGCCAGCAGCCAGATTACAGGGGGCTCTGCTAGCACAGATACGCAGTATTTT